This TCR beta chain emerged from a study of shared clonotypes between healthy human individuals. The study, taken as a whole, reports: When compared with the clonotypes that were shared by all four sorted-subset donors, the non-shared clonotypes turned out to have lower generation probabilities.

Terminally differentiated effector memory CD45RA+ cells were left out of the naive CD8 fraction, which was CD45RO-negative and positively selected for CCR7. As regards this clone: What it binds is unknown.

Generated by immunoSEQ multiplex PCR, the TCRdb table keeps only in-frame clones and is missing some. The repertoire includes approximately 600,000 clones, about 95% of them detected once, and 0.11% sits in the top ten. The CDR3 is 14 amino acids. Germline CDR1 SEHNR, CDR2 FQNEAQ (reference sequence). J was trimmed by 4 bases and V by 5 bases; bases with no gene match: 5. Input material: naive CD8+ T cells sorted from blood. The V call is TRBV7-9, the J call TRBJ2-5; 9 nucleotides agree with TRBD1. The receptor's source is a woman under 40 in good health. CDR3 bases: TGTGCCAGCAGCCCAAAGGACAGGGGAGAGACCCAGTACTTC. It is translated as CASSPKDRGETQYF.